This T cell receptor (beta chain) was captured by sequencing in a study of a mutant IDH1 vaccine in newly diagnosed glioma. Study as a whole: At weeks 1, 3, 5, 7, 11, 15, 19 and 23, patients received a vaccination, eight in all. Before enrollment, patients got radiotherapy alone, temozolomide alone, or mostly the combination. Vaccination began 4-6 weeks post radiotherapy alone, or with temozolomide cycles.

Note on this clone: Its antigen remains unidentified.

Here immunoSEQ multiplex PCR was the method, and the copy in TCRdb shows in-frame clones only, minus some. This sample carries about 130,000 clones, around three quarters of them seen once, and the ten largest clones take 5.5%. Germline CDR1 GTSNPN, CDR2 SVGIG (reference sequence). J was trimmed by 0 bases and V by 8 bases; bases with no gene match: 13. This CDR3 comprises 15 residues. Stated time point: week 11, during vaccination. Doses of 300 ug of mutant IDH1 20-mer peptide were given with topical imiquimod. The clonotype originates from a man aged 40-49 years with glioma. The specimen comprised PBMCs, sampled from a glioma patient whose treatment included an IDH1 peptide vaccine. The V and J genes are TRBV30 and TRBJ2-7; 7 nucleotides align to TRBD2. The CDR3 DNA sequence: TGTGCCAGCACCCCTTCTAGCGGTGGCTCCTACGAGCAGTACTTC. It yields the protein CASTPSSGGSYEQYF.